The rows below give T cell receptor beta chains drawn from one sample of a study of blood T cell repertoires in COVID-19. Data came from immunoSEQ multiplex PCR; TCRdb stores just in-frame clones and leaves some out. The sample records roughly 200,000 clones, less than 90% being singletons. Specimen: PBMCs or T cells enriched from blood (not recorded which). All receptors derive from a woman in her 30s who had been exposed to COVID-19. Both conserved end residues are part of each CDR3. D genes are given only for firm matches. A row's size may be missing; if present it is once, few, many or a size class.

CDR3nt: TGTGCCAGTAGCACAGGGGTAAATCAGCCCCAGCATTTT; CDR3aa: CASSTGVNQPQHF; j_gene: TRBJ1-5; abundance: NA; v_gene: TRBV3-1/TRBV3-2; d_gene: TRBD1
CDR3nt: TGCGCCAGCAGCGCTTCAGGGGGTGAAGAAAAACTGTTTTTT; CDR3aa: CASSASGGEEKLFF; j_gene: TRBJ1-4; abundance: NA; v_gene: TRBV5-1; d_gene: TRBD1
CDR3nt: TGTGCCAGCCCAAAGACAGGGCGGAGGACTGAAGCTTTCTTT; CDR3aa: CASPKTGRRTEAFF; j_gene: TRBJ1-1; abundance: NA; v_gene: TRBV2; d_gene: TRBD1
CDR3nt: TGTGCCAGCAGCCAAGAGGCAGGGACAGGAAGGACCAAGGCTTTCTTT; CDR3aa: CASSQEAGTGRTKAFF; j_gene: TRBJ1-1; abundance: NA; v_gene: TRBV3-1/TRBV3-2; d_gene: TRBD1
CDR3nt: TGTGCCTCCAAACGGGGTTTCGGCACTGAAGCTTTCTTT; CDR3aa: CASKRGFGTEAFF; j_gene: TRBJ1-1; abundance: NA; v_gene: TRBV30; d_gene: NA
CDR3nt: TGTGCCAGCAGCTTGGGCCAGGGGGCGGGCTACACCTTC; CDR3aa: CASSLGQGAGYTF; j_gene: TRBJ1-2; abundance: NA; v_gene: TRBV5-5; d_gene: TRBD1
CDR3nt: TGTGCCAGCAGTTACTCGGGAGCCTCTAATGAAAAACTGTTTTTT; CDR3aa: CASSYSGASNEKLFF; j_gene: TRBJ1-4; abundance: NA; v_gene: TRBV6-5; d_gene: NA
CDR3nt: TGTGCCAGCAGTTTCCCCCCCGGGAGGGAAGGGGCTTCACCCCTCCACTTT; CDR3aa: CASSFPPGREGASPLHF; j_gene: TRBJ1-6; abundance: few; v_gene: TRBV27; d_gene: NA
CDR3nt: TGTGCCAGCTTGCAACAGGGGGGGACTGAAGCTTTCTTT; CDR3aa: CASLQQGGTEAFF; j_gene: TRBJ1-1; abundance: NA; v_gene: TRBV18; d_gene: TRBD1
CDR3nt: TGTGCCACCAGCGAGGACAGCTTTAATTCACCCCTCCACTTT; CDR3aa: CATSEDSFNSPLHF; j_gene: TRBJ1-6; abundance: NA; v_gene: TRBV15; d_gene: NA
CDR3nt: TGTGCCATCAGTGGCCGGGACAGGGGGCTTTATGAGCAGTTCTTC; CDR3aa: CAISGRDRGLYEQFF; j_gene: TRBJ2-1; abundance: NA; v_gene: TRBV10-3; d_gene: TRBD1
CDR3nt: TGTGCCAGCAGCGGGAAGACAGGAACCAAACCCAAGAACACTGAAGCTTTCTTT; CDR3aa: CASSGKTGTKPKNTEAFF; j_gene: TRBJ1-1; abundance: NA; v_gene: TRBV7-8; d_gene: NA
CDR3nt: TGTGCCACCAGTGATGGGGGGGACTATGGCAATGAGCAGTTCTTC; CDR3aa: CATSDGGDYGNEQFF; j_gene: TRBJ2-1; abundance: NA; v_gene: TRBV24-1; d_gene: TRBD2
CDR3nt: TGTGCCAGCAGCCCTGGGGGGAATGAGCAGTTCTTC; CDR3aa: CASSPGGNEQFF; j_gene: TRBJ2-1; abundance: NA; v_gene: TRBV9; d_gene: NA
CDR3nt: TGTGCCAGCAGTTTATCCCAGGGCGCCTTGTCCTACGAGCAGTACTTC; CDR3aa: CASSLSQGALSYEQYF; j_gene: TRBJ2-7; abundance: NA; v_gene: TRBV27; d_gene: NA
CDR3nt: TGTGCCAGCAGGGACAGGGGGCAGGGCACAGATACGCAGTATTTT; CDR3aa: CASRDRGQGTDTQYF; j_gene: TRBJ2-3; abundance: NA; v_gene: TRBV2; d_gene: TRBD1
CDR3nt: TGTGCCAGCAGTGGACTCCTCTCTGGGGCCAACGTCCTGACTTTC; CDR3aa: CASSGLLSGANVLTF; j_gene: TRBJ2-6; abundance: NA; v_gene: TRBV2; d_gene: NA
CDR3nt: TGTGCCAGCAGCCATGGGGCTAACATGAACACTGAAGCTTTCTTT; CDR3aa: CASSHGANMNTEAFF; j_gene: TRBJ1-1; abundance: NA; v_gene: TRBV3-1/TRBV3-2; d_gene: NA
CDR3nt: TGTGCCAGCAGTTCACACATCGAGCAGTACTTC; CDR3aa: CASSSHIEQYF; j_gene: TRBJ2-7; abundance: NA; v_gene: TRBV2; d_gene: NA
CDR3nt: TGTGCAAGTCGCTTATCAGACAGGGACAATGAGCAGTTCTTC; CDR3aa: CASRLSDRDNEQFF; j_gene: TRBJ2-1; abundance: NA; v_gene: TRBV12-2; d_gene: NA
CDR3nt: TGTGCCAGTAGTATTGAGGCAGGGGGCGGTGAAAAACTGTTTTTT; CDR3aa: CASSIEAGGGEKLFF; j_gene: TRBJ1-4; abundance: NA; v_gene: TRBV19; d_gene: TRBD1
CDR3nt: TGCGCCAGCAGCCAGGGGACGGCTCTCATGAACACTGAAGCTTTCTTT; CDR3aa: CASSQGTALMNTEAFF; j_gene: TRBJ1-1; abundance: NA; v_gene: TRBV5-1; d_gene: NA
CDR3nt: TGCGCCAGCAGCAACGACAGGGGTCGCACAGATACGCAGTATTTT; CDR3aa: CASSNDRGRTDTQYF; j_gene: TRBJ2-3; abundance: NA; v_gene: TRBV5-1; d_gene: TRBD1
CDR3nt: TGTGCCAGCAGCTCTTTAGGACAGGGGTCTGGCTACACCTTC; CDR3aa: CASSSLGQGSGYTF; j_gene: TRBJ1-2; abundance: NA; v_gene: TRBV7-2; d_gene: TRBD1
CDR3nt: TGTGCCTCCAAGGGACAGGGCGCAGGGGCGGAAGCTTGCACCTTC; CDR3aa: CASKGQGAGAEACTF; j_gene: TRBJ1-2; abundance: NA; v_gene: TRBV19; d_gene: TRBD1
CDR3nt: TGTGCCAGTAGAAGTGGGGGCGACAGGAACACCGGGGAGCTGTTTTTT; CDR3aa: CASRSGGDRNTGELFF; j_gene: TRBJ2-2; abundance: NA; v_gene: TRBV19; d_gene: NA
CDR3nt: TGTGCCAGCAGTTATATCGGGTCCGGGGAGCTGTTTTTT; CDR3aa: CASSYIGSGELFF; j_gene: TRBJ2-2; abundance: NA; v_gene: TRBV6-2/TRBV6-3; d_gene: NA
CDR3nt: TGTGCCAGCAGGGCACAGGGGCACCCTAACTATGGCTACACCTTC; CDR3aa: CASRAQGHPNYGYTF; j_gene: TRBJ1-2; abundance: NA; v_gene: TRBV6-5; d_gene: TRBD1
CDR3nt: TGTGCCAGCAGCCCCCTAGCGGGGGGGGACTACGAGCAGTACTTC; CDR3aa: CASSPLAGGDYEQYF; j_gene: TRBJ2-7; abundance: once; v_gene: TRBV4-2; d_gene: TRBD2
CDR3nt: TGTGCCAGCAGTCGACAGGGGGACAATCAGCCCCAGCATTTT; CDR3aa: CASSRQGDNQPQHF; j_gene: TRBJ1-5; abundance: NA; v_gene: TRBV27; d_gene: TRBD1
CDR3nt: TGCGCCAGCAGCTTGGGACAGTCTAGCAATCAGCCCCAGCATTTT; CDR3aa: CASSLGQSSNQPQHF; j_gene: TRBJ1-5; abundance: NA; v_gene: TRBV5-1; d_gene: NA
CDR3nt: TGTGCCAGCAGCCCGGGGACAGCCGCTATCTATGGCTACACCTTC; CDR3aa: CASSPGTAAIYGYTF; j_gene: TRBJ1-2; abundance: NA; v_gene: TRBV3-1/TRBV3-2; d_gene: TRBD1
CDR3nt: TGTGCCAGCAGCCGGGACAGGGACGGGTACGAGCAGTACTTC; CDR3aa: CASSRDRDGYEQYF; j_gene: TRBJ2-7; abundance: NA; v_gene: TRBV2; d_gene: TRBD1
CDR3nt: TGTGCCAGCAGCTCGGGACAATCGAACACTGAAGCTTTCTTT; CDR3aa: CASSSGQSNTEAFF; j_gene: TRBJ1-1; abundance: NA; v_gene: TRBV5-4; d_gene: NA
CDR3nt: TGTGCCAGCAGCTTAATTCGGGACAGCTTGTTTACTTACAATCAGCCCCAGCATTTT; CDR3aa: CASSLIRDSLFTYNQPQHF; j_gene: TRBJ1-5; abundance: NA; v_gene: TRBV7-2; d_gene: TRBD1
CDR3nt: TGCGCCAGCAGCTTCTCAGGGCCCCCCTACGAGCAGTACTTC; CDR3aa: CASSFSGPPYEQYF; j_gene: TRBJ2-7; abundance: NA; v_gene: TRBV5-1; d_gene: NA
CDR3nt: TGTGCCACCAGTGATCGAACAGGGAACACCGGGGAGCTGTTTTTT; CDR3aa: CATSDRTGNTGELFF; j_gene: TRBJ2-2; abundance: NA; v_gene: TRBV24-1; d_gene: NA
CDR3nt: TGTGCCACCAGCAGAGGCGGAGTCGGAAACACCATATATTTT; CDR3aa: CATSRGGVGNTIYF; j_gene: TRBJ1-3; abundance: NA; v_gene: TRBV15; d_gene: NA
CDR3nt: TGTGCCAGCAGCCCCAGACCGGGACAGGGGGGATCCGGGGAGCTGTTTTTT; CDR3aa: CASSPRPGQGGSGELFF; j_gene: TRBJ2-2; abundance: NA; v_gene: TRBV9; d_gene: TRBD1
CDR3nt: TGTGCCAGTAGTACTTACAGGGGGCAAAGCACAGATACGCAGTATTTT; CDR3aa: CASSTYRGQSTDTQYF; j_gene: TRBJ2-3; abundance: NA; v_gene: TRBV19; d_gene: TRBD1
CDR3nt: TGTGCCAGCAGTTCACAGGGGGCGCGGGTTAATTCACCCCTCCACTTT; CDR3aa: CASSSQGARVNSPLHF; j_gene: TRBJ1-6; abundance: NA; v_gene: TRBV2; d_gene: TRBD1
CDR3nt: TGTGCCAGCCTCGGGCAGGGGTACACAGATACGCAGTATTTT; CDR3aa: CASLGQGYTDTQYF; j_gene: TRBJ2-3; abundance: NA; v_gene: TRBV13; d_gene: NA
CDR3nt: TGTGCCAGCAGCCCAAACCACCCCCCTAGGGGCACCATATATTTT; CDR3aa: CASSPNHPPRGTIYF; j_gene: TRBJ1-3; abundance: NA; v_gene: TRBV9; d_gene: NA
CDR3nt: TGTGCCTGGAGTGGCCAGGAGGGTGGCTACACCTTC; CDR3aa: CAWSGQEGGYTF; j_gene: TRBJ1-2; abundance: few; v_gene: TRBV30; d_gene: NA
CDR3nt: TGTGCCAGCAGCGGGGGGACAGCCAATAATTCACCCCTCCACTTT; CDR3aa: CASSGGTANNSPLHF; j_gene: TRBJ1-6; abundance: NA; v_gene: TRBV9; d_gene: TRBD1